The 18 T cell receptor beta chains listed next were all sequenced from one sample in a study of OX40 agonist ivuxolimab in advanced cancers. Generated by immunoSEQ multiplex PCR, the TCRdb table keeps only in-frame clones and is missing some. Of roughly 40,000 clones listed, roughly four fifths are singletons. Material: CD4+ or CD8+ T cells sorted from blood, obtained in a trial of the OX40 agonist ivuxolimab. All receptors derive from an adult with an advanced solid tumor such as melanoma, head and neck, liver or kidney cancer.

The chain links TRBV2 to TRBJ2-7; 7 nucleotides agree with TRBD2. With V trimmed by 5 bases and J by 4 bases, 14 bases remained unmatched. The CDR3 loop spans 16 amino acids. Germline loops: CDR1 SNHLY, CDR2 FYNNEI. The CDR3 coding sequence is TGTGCCAGCAGTCGCAATCGACTAGCCCGTCTTTACGAGCAGTACTTC. As protein: CASSRNRLARLYEQYF.

This chain connects TRBV5-6 to TRBJ1-2, with D perhaps matching TRBD1 (6 bases). In germline, CDR1 is SGHDT, CDR2 YYEEEE. V was cut by 5 bases and J by 6 bases, with 20 bases left in between. The CDR3 length is 15 residues. This chain's CDR3 is CASRKTGGKLDGYTF. The DNA of the CDR3 is TGTGCCAGCAGAAAGACAGGAGGGAAACTAGATGGCTACACCTTC.

This chain uses TRBV7-2 with TRBJ2-1; 11 bases align to TRBD2. This CDR3 is 15 amino acids long. Germline CDR1 is SGHTA and CDR2 is FQGNSA. The ends lost 4 bases at V and 4 bases at J; junction bases unmatched: 3. The CDR3 sequence: CASSSTSGTYNEQFF. The CDR3, as DNA: TGTGCCAGCAGCTCGACTAGCGGGACTTACAATGAGCAGTTCTTC.

The chain links TRBV11-2 to TRBJ1-3; a possible D gene is TRBD1 (5 bases). The CDR3 spans 15 residues. The V gene lost 10 bases and the J gene lost 9 bases, with 25 bases spanning the gap. Germline CDR1 is SGHAT and CDR2 is FQNNGV. DNA of the CDR3: TGTGCCACCCAGCAATCGGGACCCATGAGCGGCACCATATATTTT. It translates to CATQQSGPMSGTIYF. The whole variable domain, remainder taken from reference TRBV11-2 and TRBJ1-3, is EAGVAQSPRYKIIEKRQSVAFWCNPISGHATLYWYQQILGQGPKLLIQFQNNGVVDDSQLPKDRFSAERLKGVDSTLKIQPAKLEDSAVYLCATQQSGPMSGTIYFGEGSWLTVV.

The CDR3 DNA follows: TGTGCCAGCAGCCGCGACAGGGGGAACACTGAAGCTTTCTTT. Amino acids: CASSRDRGNTEAFF. The V and J genes are TRBV11-3 and TRBJ1-1; 8 positions match TRBD1. Germline CDR1 is SGHNT and CDR2 is YENEEA. The V gene end was trimmed by 5 bases and the J gene end by 1 base; junction bases not matched to a gene: 3. This CDR3 has 14 residues.

This clone was observed a few times. The chain couples TRBV2 to TRBJ2-1; TRBD2 matches at 7 bases. The junction had 7 bases not matched to a gene; V was cut back by 7 bases and J by 4 bases. The germline gives CDR1 SNHLY, CDR2 FYNNEI. The length of the CDR3 is 14 residues. The CDR3 reads CASMATSAYNEQFF. In DNA form, the CDR3 reads TGTGCCAGCATGGCCACTAGCGCTTACAATGAGCAGTTCTTC.

The rearrangement uses TRBV11-2 and TRBJ1-1, with TRBD1 identical over 8 bases. Germline values: CDR1 SGHAT, CDR2 FQNNGV. There are 14 residues in the CDR3. J gave up 0 bases and V 5 bases, and 2 bases lay outside the gene matches. The CDR3 DNA follows: TGTGCCAGCAGCGGGGACAGGATGAACACTGAAGCTTTCTTT. It codes for CASSGDRMNTEAFF. Filled out from reference TRBV11-2 and TRBJ1-1, the complete variable domain reads EAGVAQSPRYKIIEKRQSVAFWCNPISGHATLYWYQQILGQGPKLLIQFQNNGVVDDSQLPKDRFSAERLKGVDSTLKIQPAKLEDSAVYLCASSGDRMNTEAFFGQGTRLTVV.

The CDR3 DNA is TGCAGCGTTGAAACGGGGAATGAAATCCACGAGCAGTACTTC. Translating it yields CSVETGNEIHEQYF. The chain couples TRBV29-1 to TRBJ2-7, with a tentative D call TRBD2 (5 bases). Trimming pared 2 bases from V and 5 bases from J, leaving 16 bases between. The CDR3 has 14 residues. Germline CDR1 reads SQVTM; CDR2 reads ANQGSEA.

This sequence joins TRBV7-2 and TRBJ2-5; D is unresolved. Trimming pared 1 base from V and 5 bases from J, leaving 20 bases between. Per germline, CDR1 SGHTA and CDR2 FQGNSA. The CDR3 sequence is 17 residues long. CDR3 DNA: TGTGCCAGCAGCTTAGGGTACGAGCTCTCTCGCCGGGAGACCCAGTACTTC. Amino acids: CASSLGYELSRRETQYF.

V and J are TRBV9 and TRBJ1-6; D call uncertain. V gave up 2 bases and J gave up 9 bases, with 9 bases separating them. CDR1 and CDR2 (germline): SGDLS, YYNGEE. CDR3 length equals 13 residues. The DNA of the CDR3 is TGTGCCAGCAGCGTTCGAGGGCTTTCACCCCTCCACTTT. Translation gives CASSVRGLSPLHF.

This rearrangement joins TRBV7-9 to TRBJ1-5, with a tentative D call TRBD1 (5 bases). This CDR3 contains 16 residues. V dropped 4 bases and J dropped 7 bases, with 20 bases sitting between them. Germline CDR1 is SEHNR and CDR2 is FQNEAQ (reference sequence). The CDR3 is CASSYGELGRGQPQHF. The CDR3 coding sequence is TGTGCCAGCAGCTACGGTGAATTGGGGCGCGGGCAGCCCCAGCATTTT.

The J gene is TRBJ1-1, the V gene TRBV19; a weak D match, TRBD1 (6 bases). CDR1 and CDR2 (germline): LNHDA, SQIVND (reference sequence). The CDR3 extends over 17 amino acids. The V gene lost 3 bases and the J gene lost 1 base, with 18 bases spanning the gap. CDR3 coding DNA: TGTGCCAGTAGTATTGGAGTAAGGGGGGCGCGGAACACTGAAGCTTTCTTT. Translation: CASSIGVRGARNTEAFF. The whole variable domain, filled in from reference TRBV19 and TRBJ1-1, reads DGGITQSPKYLFRKEGQNVTLSCEQNLNHDAMYWYRQDPGQGLRLIYYSQIVNDFQKGDIAEGYSVSREKKESFPLTVTSAQKNPTAFYLCASSIGVRGARNTEAFFGQGTRLTVV.

The chain recombines TRBV7-3 with TRBJ2-1; maybe TRBD2 (6 bases). Germline loops: CDR1 SGHTA, CDR2 FQGTGA. This CDR3 has 19 amino acids. V was cut by 2 bases and J by 0 bases, with 20 bases left in between. The CDR3 nucleotides are TGTGCCAGCAGCTTAGGTGTATTAGCGGAGGGGAGCTCCTACAATGAGCAGTTCTTC. It encodes CASSLGVLAEGSSYNEQFF.

The chain has TRBV11-2 and TRBJ1-2; the D gene is possibly TRBD1 (5 bases). The germline V and J ends were trimmed by 0 bases and 3 bases, with 14 bases remaining between them. The length of the CDR3 is 16 residues. The germline V gene has CDR1 SGHAT and CDR2 FQNNGV. The DNA of the CDR3 is TGTGCCAGCAGCTTAGATAGGGACCATAGTGACTATGGCTACACCTTC. Protein sequence: CASSLDRDHSDYGYTF.

The chain couples TRBV2 to TRBJ2-7; D is perhaps TRBD2 (5 bases). V dropped 11 bases and J dropped 0 bases, with 14 bases sitting between them. The CDR3 runs 13 residues. Germline CDR1 SNHLY, CDR2 FYNNEI. Here the CDR3 reads CALWEGSSYEQYF. Here the CDR3 DNA reads TGTGCCCTCTGGGAAGGGAGCTCCTACGAGCAGTACTTC.

This clone appeared a few times. V usage is TRBV6-5 and J usage is TRBJ2-2, with unresolved D. Germline-derived CDR1 and CDR2 are MNHEY and SVGAGI. The CDR3 runs 13 residues. V was pared by 2 bases and J by 4 bases, with 5 bases between. The CDR3 region is CASSYRGTGELFF. DNA for the CDR3: TGTGCCAGCAGTTACCGAGGCACCGGGGAGCTGTTTTTT.

CDR3 loop: CAGRREGNTEAFF. The DNA for the CDR3 is TGTGCCGGCCGGAGGGAGGGGAACACTGAAGCTTTCTTT. The chain combines TRBV2 with TRBJ1-1; D not certain. CDR1 is SNHLY and CDR2 is FYNNEI in the germline V gene. The CDR3 runs to 13 residues. The V and J ends lost 11 bases and 1 base respectively, with 14 bases between them. Drawing the rest from reference TRBV2 and TRBJ1-1, the complete variable domain is EPEVTQTPSHQVTQMGQEVILRCVPISNHLYFYWYRQILGQKVEFLVSFYNNEISEKSEIFDDQFSVERPDGSNFTLKIRSTKLEDSAMYFCAGRREGNTEAFFGQGTRLTVV.

V and J are TRBV29-1 and TRBJ1-1, with 8 bases matching TRBD1. CDR1 and CDR2 (germline): SQVTM, ANQGSEA. After removal of 7 bases from V and 4 bases from J, the junction contained 23 bases not matched to a gene. This CDR3 region has 18 residues. The CDR3 DNA reads TGCAGCGCCACCCGGCTTAGGGGGGGCACCACAGGGGGCACTGAAGCTTTCTTT. It is translated as CSATRLRGGTTGGTEAFF.